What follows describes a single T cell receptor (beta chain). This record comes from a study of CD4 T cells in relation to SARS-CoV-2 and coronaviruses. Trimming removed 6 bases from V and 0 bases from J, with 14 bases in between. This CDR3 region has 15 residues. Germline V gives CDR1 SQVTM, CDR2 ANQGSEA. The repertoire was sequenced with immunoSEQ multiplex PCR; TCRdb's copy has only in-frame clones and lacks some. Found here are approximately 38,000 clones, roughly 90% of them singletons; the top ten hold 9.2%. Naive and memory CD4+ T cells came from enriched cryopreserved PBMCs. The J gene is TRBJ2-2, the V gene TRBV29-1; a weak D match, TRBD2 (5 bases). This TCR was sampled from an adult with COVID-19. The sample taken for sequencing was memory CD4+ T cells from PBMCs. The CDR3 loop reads CSVSLGSTNTGELFF. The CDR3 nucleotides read TGCAGCGTCTCACTAGGGTCCACGAACACCGGGGAGCTGTTTTTT.